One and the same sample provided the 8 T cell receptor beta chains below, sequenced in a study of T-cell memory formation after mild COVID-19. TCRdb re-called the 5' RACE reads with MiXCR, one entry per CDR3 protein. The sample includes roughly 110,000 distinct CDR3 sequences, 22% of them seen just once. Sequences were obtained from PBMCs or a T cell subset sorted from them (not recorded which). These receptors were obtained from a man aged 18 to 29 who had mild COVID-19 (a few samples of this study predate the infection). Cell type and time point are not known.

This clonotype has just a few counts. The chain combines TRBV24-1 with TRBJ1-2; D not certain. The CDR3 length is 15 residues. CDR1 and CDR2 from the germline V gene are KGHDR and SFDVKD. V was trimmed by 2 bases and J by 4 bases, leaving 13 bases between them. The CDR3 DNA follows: TGTGCCACCAGTGATTCTACCGATATGGGCTATGGCTACACCTTC. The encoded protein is CATSDSTDMGYGYTF.

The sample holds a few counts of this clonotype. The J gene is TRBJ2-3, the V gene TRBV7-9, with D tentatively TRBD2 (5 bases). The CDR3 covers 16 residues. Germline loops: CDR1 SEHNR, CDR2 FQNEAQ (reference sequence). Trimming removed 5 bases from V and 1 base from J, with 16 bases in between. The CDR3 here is CASSLGKRRGTDTQYF. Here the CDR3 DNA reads TGTGCCAGCAGCCTCGGGAAGCGAAGGGGCACAGATACGCAGTATTTT.

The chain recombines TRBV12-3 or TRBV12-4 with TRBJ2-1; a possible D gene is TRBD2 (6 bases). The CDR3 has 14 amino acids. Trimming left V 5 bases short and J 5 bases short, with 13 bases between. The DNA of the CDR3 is TGTGCCAGCAGTCCTTCGGGGGTACACAATGAGCAGTTCTTC. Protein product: CASSPSGVHNEQFF.

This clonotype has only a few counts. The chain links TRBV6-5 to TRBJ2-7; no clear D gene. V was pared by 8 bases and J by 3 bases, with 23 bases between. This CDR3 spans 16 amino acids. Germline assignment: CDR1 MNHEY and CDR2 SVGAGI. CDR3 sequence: CASRPSLPGWGYEQYF. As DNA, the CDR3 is TGTGCCAGCCGTCCCTCTCTCCCAGGTTGGGGCTACGAGCAGTACTTC.

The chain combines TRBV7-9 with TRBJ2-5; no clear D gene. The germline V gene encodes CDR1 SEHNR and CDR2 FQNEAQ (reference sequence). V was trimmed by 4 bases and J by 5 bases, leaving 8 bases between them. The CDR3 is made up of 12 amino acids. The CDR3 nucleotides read TGTGCCAGCAGCTCCACTTCCGAGACCCAGTACTTC. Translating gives CASSSTSETQYF.

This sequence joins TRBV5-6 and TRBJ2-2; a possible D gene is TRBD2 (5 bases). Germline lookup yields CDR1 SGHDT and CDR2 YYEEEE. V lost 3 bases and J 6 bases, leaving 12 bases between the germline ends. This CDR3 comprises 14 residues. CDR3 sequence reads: CASSWASGPGELFF. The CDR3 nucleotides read TGTGCCAGCAGCTGGGCCAGCGGACCCGGGGAGCTGTTTTTT.

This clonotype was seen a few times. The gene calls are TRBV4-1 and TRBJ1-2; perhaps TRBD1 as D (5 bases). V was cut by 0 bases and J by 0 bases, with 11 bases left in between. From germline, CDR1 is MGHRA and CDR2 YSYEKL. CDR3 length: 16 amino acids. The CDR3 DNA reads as TGCGCCAGCAGCCAAGATACACAGGTCTCTAACTATGGCTACACCTTC. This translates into CASSQDTQVSNYGYTF.

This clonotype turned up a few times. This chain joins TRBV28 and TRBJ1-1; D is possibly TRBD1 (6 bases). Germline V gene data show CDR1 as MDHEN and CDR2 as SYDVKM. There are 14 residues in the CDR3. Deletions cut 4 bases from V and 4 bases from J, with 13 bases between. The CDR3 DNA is TGTGCCAGCAGTTATTCTGGGGGCGGCACTGAAGCTTTCTTT. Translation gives CASSYSGGGTEAFF.